This TCR beta chain emerged from a study of tumor-infiltrating lymphocytes in primary liver carcinoma. CDR1 SGHAT and CDR2 FQNNGV come from the germline V gene. This CDR3 has 14 residues. General study points: Relative to blood, tumors carried a significantly larger fraction of the repertoire in their top 250 clones (p = 0.039). Overlap in tumor-adjacent and tumor-blood pairs fell below that of tumor region pairs.

Using a constant-region primer together with ProtoScript II reverse transcriptase, TCR beta cDNA was made from 500 ng of total RNA. Library construction for TCR beta comprised three nested multiplex PCR rounds performed with slightly modified ARM-PCR. TRBV1-TRBV30 forward primers and a C-beta reverse primer were used in the first two PCR rounds, which each ran for about 9 cycles. TCRdb processed the multiplex PCR reads anew with MiXCR; each CDR3 protein has one entry. Among 30,000 to 40,000 distinct CDR3 sequences listed, roughly 80% were seen once. Co-extracted RNA and DNA came from about 19-30 mg of unsorted bulk tissue. In the case of this clonotype: The antigen remains unidentified.

The specimen was liver tumor tissue from sampling region 4. The subset was: tumor region T4, right-lateral pole. The chain has TRBV11-2 and TRBJ2-2, with D maybe TRBD2 (5 bases). The TCR originated in a man aged 40-50 years with primary liver carcinoma and hepatitis B virus infection. CDR3 sequence: CGTSTDSDTGELFF. The CDR3 nucleotides are TGTGGCACCAGCACGGACTCGGACACCGGGGAGCTGTTTTTT.